One and the same sample provided the 20 T cell receptor beta chains below, sequenced in a study of cytotoxic CD8 clonotypes in ibrutinib-treated CLL. TCRdb's table, derived via immunoSEQ multiplex PCR, lists solely in-frame clones and lacks some. The sample comprises about 49,000 clones, around half of which are singletons, and about 33% rests with the top ten. Sequencing used PBMCs, obtained after 12 months of ibrutinib treatment. The receptors derive from a human donor with chronic lymphocytic leukemia.

In this sample, this clone turned up many times. This chain joins TRBV4-1 and TRBJ2-7, with a tentative D call TRBD2 (6 bases). Deletions cut 4 bases from V and 6 bases from J, with 19 bases between. Germline CDR1 is MGHRA and CDR2 is YSYEKL. This CDR3 has 15 residues. The CDR3 DNA is TGCGCCAGCAGCCCCCATCGGGGGACTTTGGCCGAGCAGTACTTC. This encodes CASSPHRGTLAEQYF.

This clone appeared a few times. J is TRBJ2-5 and V is TRBV15; D call uncertain. V lost 1 base and J 5 bases, leaving 11 bases between the germline ends. Germline V gene sequence: CDR1 LNHNV, CDR2 YYDKDF (reference sequence). This CDR3 comprises 14 residues. The DNA of the CDR3 is TGTGCCACCAGCAGAGGAACACGCGCGGAGACCCAGTACTTC. Amino acids: CATSRGTRAETQYF.

This clone was seen a handful of times. The chain uses TRBV6-1 and TRBJ1-2, with 7 bases that match TRBD1. This CDR3 has 16 amino acids. With V trimmed by 4 bases and J by 2 bases, 10 bases remained unmatched. CDR1 is MNHNS, CDR2 SASEGT, per germline. For the CDR3, the DNA is TGTGCCAGCAGTGGCGATTTCGGGGACAGCAACTATGGCTACACCTTC. This codes for CASSGDFGDSNYGYTF.

The V and J genes are TRBV9 and TRBJ2-6, with D maybe TRBD1 (5 bases). V was cut by 4 bases and J by 0 bases, with 11 bases left in between. The CDR3 runs 16 residues. CDR1 and CDR2 from the germline V gene are SGDLS and YYNGEE. CDR3 bases: TGTGCCAGCAGCCCACGACAGACCTCTGGGGCCAACGTCCTGACTTTC. Translation gives CASSPRQTSGANVLTF.

The sample holds one count of this clone. The chain employs TRBV28 and TRBJ1-1; maybe TRBD1 (5 bases). The CDR3 totals 15 residues. V gave up 5 bases and J gave up 5 bases, with 18 bases separating them. Per germline, CDR1 MDHEN and CDR2 SYDVKM. Here the CDR3 reads CASSPRDSLGTEAFF. CDR3 nucleotides: TGTGCCAGCAGTCCAAGGGACTCCTTGGGGACTGAAGCTTTCTTT.

The chain recombines TRBV18 with TRBJ2-3, with TRBD2 identical over 11 bases. Per germline, CDR1 KGHSH and CDR2 LQKENI. The CDR3 totals 17 residues. V dropped 2 bases and J dropped 4; count of bases not matched to a gene: 8. Here the CDR3 reads CASSPKASGRWADTQYF. The DNA for the CDR3 is TGTGCCAGCTCACCAAAGGCTAGCGGGAGGTGGGCAGATACGCAGTATTTT.

The V and J genes are TRBV5-1 and TRBJ2-5; TRBD1 or TRBD2 may be the D gene (5 bases each). Germline values: CDR1 SGHRS, CDR2 YFSETQ. This CDR3 contains 14 residues. The V end was cut by 0 bases, the J end by 5 bases, with 11 bases between. Written as DNA, the CDR3 is TGCGCCAGCAGCTTGGCTCTAGCAGGGGAGACCCAGTACTTC. Amino acids: CASSLALAGETQYF.

The genes are TRBV7-9 and TRBJ2-7; tentatively, D is TRBD2 (5 bases). Trimming removed 6 bases at V and 7 bases at J, with 16 bases between. Germline V gene sequence: CDR1 SEHNR, CDR2 FQNEAQ (reference sequence). The CDR3 runs 13 residues. CDR3 nucleotides: TGTGCCAGCAGTCGAGGGCCGCCTGGAGAGCAGTACTTC. It codes for CASSRGPPGEQYF.

V and J are TRBV27 and TRBJ2-4; TRBD1 matches 8 bases. Germline trimming cut 6 bases from V and 3 bases from J; bases unmatched to any gene: 7. Germline CDR1 is MNHEY and CDR2 is SMNVEV (reference sequence). This CDR3 region has 15 residues. CDR3 amino acids: CASSGQGEVKNIQYF. CDR3 DNA sequence: TGTGCCAGCAGCGGACAGGGTGAGGTCAAAAACATTCAGTACTTC.

The sample holds one count of this clone. CDR3 DNA sequence: TGTGCCAGCAGGACGTACAATGAGCAGTTCTTC. Translated: CASRTYNEQFF. The chain combines TRBV6-1 with TRBJ2-1; D is unresolved. The CDR3 loop spans 11 amino acids. Germline lookup yields CDR1 MNHNS and CDR2 SASEGT. The V gene lost 6 bases and the J gene lost 4 bases, with 4 bases spanning the gap.

J is TRBJ2-1 and V is TRBV25-1, with 7 bases lining up with TRBD1. The V and J ends lost 2 bases and 9 bases, in that order; junction bases with no gene match: 10. CDR1 MGHDK and CDR2 SYGVNS come from the germline V gene. There are 15 residues in the CDR3. In DNA form, the CDR3 reads TGTGCCAGCAGTGAAGCGACAGGGTTTTTTAGTGAGCAGTTCTTC. It codes for CASSEATGFFSEQFF.

This chain uses TRBV18 with TRBJ2-3; TRBD2 is a possible D gene (6 bases). The CDR3 covers 15 residues. Trimming removed 3 bases from V and 3 bases from J, with 13 bases in between. Germline V gene data show CDR1 as KGHSH and CDR2 as LQKENI. CDR3 residues: CASSPEGLDTDTQYF. For the CDR3, the DNA is TGTGCCAGCTCACCGGAGGGGTTAGATACAGATACGCAGTATTTT.

V usage is TRBV27 and J usage is TRBJ2-7; D gene unclear. The CDR3 consists of 16 residues. Germline V gene lookup returns CDR1 MNHEY and CDR2 SMNVEV (reference sequence). V was pared by 4 bases and J by 6 bases, with 22 bases between. Here the CDR3 reads CASSSETKIPQGEQYF. The CDR3 DNA sequence: TGTGCCAGCAGTTCAGAAACAAAAATTCCCCAAGGCGAGCAGTACTTC.

The rearrangement joins TRBV5-1 to TRBJ2-3, with 7 bases matching TRBD2. Trimming at V came to 2 bases and at J to 6 bases, leaving 9 bases not matched to a gene. The CDR3 consists of 15 residues. Germline CDR1 SGHRS, CDR2 YFSETQ. The CDR3 DNA follows: TGCGCCAGCAGCTTTGGTAGCGGGCGTGGGGATACGCAGTATTTT. Translation: CASSFGSGRGDTQYF.

The rearrangement joins TRBV27 to TRBJ1-1; D is unresolved. Between the trimmed V and J ends, which lost 4 bases and 4 bases, there was a span of 10 bases. The CDR3 is made up of 13 amino acids. Germline CDR1 and CDR2: MNHEY and SMNVEV (reference sequence). CDR3 nucleotide sequence: TGTGCCAGCAGTTGGACGAGCCGCACTGAAGCTTTCTTT. Encoded protein: CASSWTSRTEAFF.

V usage is TRBV28 and J usage is TRBJ1-2; 9 bases align to TRBD1. Germline CDR1 MDHEN, CDR2 SYDVKM. The CDR3 is 14 amino acids. J lost 8 bases, V lost 6 bases, and 10 bases had no gene match. The CDR3 sequence: CASSQGQGIEGYTF. In DNA, the CDR3 is TGTGCCAGCAGCCAGGGACAGGGAATTGAGGGCTACACCTTC.

In its sample, this clone was seen once. The chain links TRBV18 to TRBJ2-1; TRBD2 is a possible D gene (6 bases). Trimming pared 1 base from V and 5 bases from J, leaving 9 bases between. The CDR3 loop spans 14 amino acids. The germline CDR1 and CDR2 sequences are KGHSH and LQKENI. CDR3 amino acids: CASSPLRDHNEQFF. The CDR3, as DNA: TGTGCCAGCTCACCACTGCGGGACCACAATGAGCAGTTCTTC.

This clone was counted between two and nine times. A much larger clone lies one base from this, so it may be a read error. The sample has other DNA sequences that encode this CDR3 too. V usage is TRBV11-3 and J usage is TRBJ1-5; D is undetermined. From germline, CDR1 is SGHNT and CDR2 YENEEA. V was clipped by 3 bases and J by 0 bases, with 3 bases between them. The CDR3 has 13 amino acids. CDR3 loop: CASSLDSNQPQHF. The CDR3 coding sequence is TGTGCCAGCAGCTTGGATAGCAATCAGCCCCAGCATTTT.

This clone was counted once. V is TRBV15 and J is TRBJ2-1, with a tentative D call TRBD1 (6 bases). Germline assignment: CDR1 LNHNV and CDR2 YYDKDF (reference sequence). CDR3 length: 15 amino acids. Trimming took 2 bases from V and 6 from J, leaving 14 bases between them. CDR3 DNA sequence: TGTGCCACCAGCAGAAAGGCAGGGGATACCAATGAGCAGTTCTTC. Translated, it gives CATSRKAGDTNEQFF.

The J gene is TRBJ2-3, the V gene TRBV5-1; TRBD2 is a possible D gene (6 bases). Germline values: CDR1 SGHRS, CDR2 YFSETQ. V lost 0 bases to trimming and J lost 7 bases, with 9 bases between them. The CDR3 is 13 amino acids. The CDR3: CASSLDGGNTQYF. The DNA for the CDR3 is TGCGCCAGCAGCTTGGATGGCGGGAATACGCAGTATTTT. Drawing the rest from reference TRBV5-1 and TRBJ2-3, the complete variable domain is KAGVTQTPRYLIKTRGQQVTLSCSPISGHRSVSWYQQTPGQGLQFLFEYFSETQRNKGNFPGRFSGRQFSNSRSEMNVSTLELGDSALYLCASSLDGGNTQYFGPGTRLTVL.